The 28 T cell receptor beta chains below were found in one sample sequenced in a study of T cell changes during pregnancy in multiple sclerosis. The data were produced by immunoSEQ multiplex PCR, yet TCRdb's version contains in-frame clones alone and is incomplete. The sample includes fewer than 100,000 clones, about 93% of them seen just once. The sequenced sample was peripheral blood, obtained after pregnancy. The receptors stem from a female donor in good health, enrolled as a control in a pregnancy study.

This chain links TRBV9 with TRBJ1-1; D is possibly TRBD1 (6 bases). V lost 6 bases to trimming and J lost 1 base, with 22 bases between them. The CDR3 is made up of 17 amino acids. Germline values: CDR1 SGDLS, CDR2 YYNGEE. CDR3 region: CASTERYATGKNTEAFF. Here the CDR3 DNA reads TGTGCCAGCACCGAAAGATACGCCACAGGGAAGAACACTGAAGCTTTCTTT.

V gene TRBV7-3 combines with J gene TRBJ2-5; 13 bases are a match to TRBD2. V lost 5 bases to trimming and J lost 5 bases; unmatched junction nucleotides: 8. The CDR3 has 16 amino acids. CDR1 SGHTA and CDR2 FQGTGA come from the germline V gene. The CDR3 bases are TGTGCCAGCAGCCACGGGACTAGCGGGGTTCGGGAGACCCAGTACTTC. Translated: CASSHGTSGVRETQYF.

The rearrangement joins TRBV4-2 to TRBJ1-4; D is undetermined. Germline CDR1 is LGHNA and CDR2 is YNFKEQ. The V gene lost 4 bases and the J gene lost 6 bases, with 12 bases spanning the gap. The CDR3 runs to 14 residues. The CDR3 loop is CASSPRVSHEKLFF. CDR3 DNA: TGTGCCAGCAGCCCCCGGGTGTCGCATGAAAAACTGTTTTTT.

This rearrangement joins TRBV30 to TRBJ1-3, with D perhaps TRBD1 (6 bases). The CDR3 sequence is 17 residues long. Germline assignment: CDR1 GTSNPN and CDR2 SVGIG (reference sequence). The V end lost 1 base, the J end lost 3 bases, and 19 bases lay between the germline ends. CDR3 sequence: CAWSAPGGRTVGNTIYF. CDR3 bases: TGTGCCTGGAGTGCCCCGGGGGGCCGGACAGTTGGAAACACCATATATTTT.

This rearrangement joins TRBV29-1 to TRBJ1-2; 8 nucleotides align to TRBD1. The J segment lost 3 bases and the V segment lost 5 bases, leaving 2 bases of the junction unmatched. Germline V CDR1 and CDR2: SQVTM, ANQGSEA. CDR3 length equals 12 residues. CDR3 residues: CSVLDRDYGYTF. The CDR3, as DNA: TGCAGCGTTCTGGACAGGGACTATGGCTACACCTTC.

The chain carries TRBV28 and TRBJ2-7; TRBD2 agrees at 12 bases. The CDR3 totals 16 residues. The ends lost 4 bases at V and 5 bases at J; junction bases unmatched: 9. Germline loops: CDR1 MDHEN, CDR2 SYDVKM. The CDR3 loop reads CASSSLTSGSFNEQYF. The DNA of the CDR3 is TGTGCCAGCAGTTCTTTGACTAGCGGGAGTTTCAACGAGCAGTACTTC.

This clone was recorded only once. The chain recombines TRBV18 with TRBJ2-7; D perhaps matches TRBD1 (5 bases). Germline assignment: CDR1 KGHSH and CDR2 LQKENI. This CDR3 comprises 15 residues. Trimming removed 1 base at V and 3 bases at J, with 13 bases between. CDR3 in DNA: TGTGCCAGCTCACCACTACCAGGGTCCCACTACGAGCAGTACTTC. It codes for CASSPLPGSHYEQYF.

The genes are TRBV7-8 and TRBJ2-1; 11 nucleotides match TRBD2. The CDR3 covers 16 residues. The germline gives CDR1 SGHVS, CDR2 FQNEAQ. After removal of 5 bases from V and 7 bases from J, the junction contained 10 bases not matched to a gene. CDR3 residues: CASSQISGRAANEQFF. The CDR3 nucleotides read TGTGCCAGCAGCCAGATTAGCGGGAGGGCCGCTAATGAGCAGTTCTTC.

CDR3 nucleotides: TGTGCCAGCACGGCTCCTAGCGGGACCTACGAGCAGTACTTC. Amino acids: CASTAPSGTYEQYF. This chain joins TRBV6-1 and TRBJ2-7, with 9 bases aligning to TRBD2. V lost 7 bases and J lost 2; bases outside the gene matches: 6. Per the germline V gene, CDR1 is MNHNS and CDR2 is SASEGT. CDR3 size: 14 residues.

The rearrangement uses TRBV7-8 and TRBJ2-2; D is perhaps TRBD2 (7 bases). This CDR3 spans 18 amino acids. Per the germline V gene, CDR1 is SGHVS and CDR2 is FQNEAQ. With 5 bases removed from V and 10 bases from J, the gap between germline ends came to 29 bases. This CDR3 is CASSPKGGWPGVMVELFF. CDR3 in DNA: TGTGCCAGCAGCCCAAAGGGGGGGTGGCCAGGGGTGATGGTGGAGCTGTTTTTT.

The genes are TRBV21-1 and TRBJ2-7; no DNA check was done on the table's D call, TRBD2. TRBV21-1 is a pseudogene segment. There are 16 residues in the CDR3. The CDR3 DNA reads TGTGCCAGCAGCACCCACTGGGGGGGGGCAGGCTACGAGCAGTACTTC. The encoded protein is CASSTHWGGAGYEQYF.

The chain has TRBV7-3 and TRBJ2-3; 10 bases are shared with TRBD2. The J segment lost 1 base and the V segment lost 6 bases, leaving 10 bases of the junction unmatched. The germline V gene has CDR1 SGHTA and CDR2 FQGTGA. CDR3 length equals 17 residues. Here the CDR3 DNA reads TGTGCCAGCAGGTCGGCCCCTGGACTAGCGGGCACAGATACGCAGTATTTT. This sequence encodes CASRSAPGLAGTDTQYF.

The chain joins TRBV4-1 to TRBJ1-1, with 7 bases aligning to TRBD1. The trim removed 8 bases at V and 5 bases at J, leaving 8 bases unmatched. This CDR3 contains 13 residues. The germline V gene has CDR1 MGHRA and CDR2 YSYEKL. The DNA of the CDR3 is TGCGCCAGCGGCGACACAGGGGAGACTGAAGCTTTCTTT. Protein product: CASGDTGETEAFF.

This chain uses TRBV10-2 with TRBJ1-5; TRBD1 agrees at 7 bases. The CDR3 extends over 13 amino acids. After removal of 10 bases from V and 8 bases from J, the junction contained 11 bases not matched to a gene. Germline V CDR1 and CDR2: WSHSY, SAAADI. The CDR3 nucleotides read TGCGCCACGCTCCGGGACAGAGTGGAGCCCCAGCATTTT. This translates into CATLRDRVEPQHF.

The chain uses TRBV5-1 and TRBJ2-1; 12 nucleotides match TRBD2. There are 17 residues in the CDR3. From germline, CDR1 is SGHRS and CDR2 YFSETQ. J gave up 3 bases and V 3 bases, and 7 bases lay outside the gene matches. The CDR3 loop reads CASSSTTSGRGYNEQFF. In DNA form, the CDR3 reads TGCGCCAGCAGCTCTACGACTAGCGGGAGAGGCTACAATGAGCAGTTCTTC.

The CDR3: CASSSMTSGGRFF. Here the CDR3 DNA reads TGTGCCAGCAGTTCGATGACTAGCGGGGGGAGGTTCTTC. V and J are TRBV2 and TRBJ2-1, with TRBD2 identical over 13 bases. V dropped 5 bases and J dropped 15; count of bases not matched to a gene: 7. The CDR3 loop spans 13 amino acids. Per the germline V gene, CDR1 is SNHLY and CDR2 is FYNNEI.

This clone was counted once. The chain combines TRBV23-1 with TRBJ2-2, with D tentatively TRBD1 (6 bases). TRBV23-1 is classed as an ORF, of uncertain function. The CDR3 is 17 residues long. The V end was cut by 8 bases, the J end by 1 base, with 20 bases between. The CDR3 DNA sequence: TGCGCCAGCCCCTTCGGAACAGGGTGCGGGAACACCGGGGAGCTGTTTTTT. Protein sequence: CASPFGTGCGNTGELFF.

This clone was observed a single time. V and J are TRBV7-6 and TRBJ2-7, with D hard to call. Germline V gives CDR1 SGHVS, CDR2 FNYEAQ. With 5 bases removed from V and 0 bases from J, the gap between germline ends came to 14 bases. This CDR3 contains 15 residues. This chain's CDR3 is CASSPRTAASYEQYF. CDR3 DNA: TGTGCCAGCAGCCCCCGAACAGCTGCCTCCTACGAGCAGTACTTC. Looking up the rest from reference TRBV7-6 and TRBJ2-7 gives the full variable domain: GAGVSQSPRYKVTKRGQDVALRCDPISGHVSLYWYRQALGQGPEFLTYFNYEAQQDKSGLPNDRFSAERPEGSISTLTIQRTEQRDSAMYRCASSPRTAASYEQYFGPGTRLTVT.

The chain employs TRBV5-5 and TRBJ2-4; no clear D. The V gene lost 0 bases and the J gene lost 2 bases, with 9 bases spanning the gap. Germline loops: CDR1 SGHKS, CDR2 YYEKEE (reference sequence). The CDR3 totals 15 residues. The CDR3 protein is CASSLAGSTKNIQYF. The CDR3 DNA follows: TGTGCCAGCAGCTTGGCCGGGTCTACCAAAAACATTCAGTACTTC.

The V and J genes are TRBV4-3 and TRBJ2-7; D ambiguous. The V gene lost 2 bases and the J gene lost 0 bases, with 11 bases spanning the gap. The germline V gene encodes CDR1 LGHNA and CDR2 YSLEER. This CDR3 spans 15 amino acids. CDR3 protein: CASSQSAGRSYEQYF. The DNA for the CDR3 is TGCGCCAGCAGCCAATCCGCCGGTCGCTCCTACGAGCAGTACTTC.

The chain carries TRBV27 and TRBJ2-1, with TRBD2 matching 7 bases. The germline V gene encodes CDR1 MNHEY and CDR2 SMNVEV (reference sequence). The CDR3 covers 15 residues. The V and J ends lost 3 bases and 0 bases, in that order; junction bases with no gene match: 2. CDR3 coding DNA: TGTGCCAGCAGTTTCGGCGGGGGCTCCTACAATGAGCAGTTCTTC. It encodes CASSFGGGSYNEQFF.

The rearrangement joins TRBV5-1 to TRBJ2-5; a weak D match, TRBD1 (6 bases). Germline V gene sequence: CDR1 SGHRS, CDR2 YFSETQ. V was trimmed by 0 bases and J by 5 bases, leaving 11 bases between them. This CDR3 region has 14 residues. The CDR3 region is CASSLVAGAETQYF. CDR3 nucleotides: TGCGCCAGCAGCTTGGTCGCAGGGGCGGAGACCCAGTACTTC.

The chain combines TRBV30 with TRBJ2-3; a possible D gene is TRBD2 (5 bases). Germline assignment: CDR1 GTSNPN and CDR2 SVGIG (reference sequence). The V end was cut by 2 bases, the J end by 4 bases, with 16 bases between. The CDR3 spans 15 residues. The CDR3: CAWSPQSREADTQYF. DNA of the CDR3: TGTGCCTGGAGTCCCCAATCCCGGGAAGCAGATACGCAGTATTTT.

V and J are TRBV7-9 and TRBJ1-3; a possible D gene is TRBD1 (6 bases). With 4 bases removed from V and 3 bases from J, the gap between germline ends came to 13 bases. This CDR3 has 15 residues. The germline V gene encodes CDR1 SEHNR and CDR2 FQNEAQ (reference sequence). CDR3 DNA: TGTGCCAGCAGCTCCGTTACAGGGTTTGGAAACACCATATATTTT. Translating it yields CASSSVTGFGNTIYF.

The genes are TRBV10-3 and TRBJ1-5, with D uncertain. Germline CDR1 and CDR2: ENHRY and SYGVKD. The CDR3 has 14 residues. The ends were cut back, 4 bases at V and 0 bases at J, with 7 bases in the middle. CDR3 nucleotide sequence: TGTGCCATCAGTGGACTGGGTAGCAATCAGCCCCAGCATTTT. This gives the protein CAISGLGSNQPQHF.

The gene calls are TRBV10-3 and TRBJ1-6, with D unresolved. Between the trimmed V and J ends, which lost 3 bases and 7 bases, there was a span of 7 bases. The germline V gene has CDR1 ENHRY and CDR2 SYGVKD. CDR3 length equals 13 residues. CDR3 sequence reads: CAISERGNSPLHF. The CDR3 DNA reads as TGTGCCATCAGTGAAAGAGGGAATTCACCCCTCCACTTT.

This chain links TRBV15 with TRBJ2-3, with TRBD2 matching over 9 bases. Germline-derived CDR1 and CDR2 are LNHNV and YYDKDF (reference sequence). The length of the CDR3 is 16 residues. The V and J ends lost 0 bases and 6 bases, in that order; junction bases with no gene match: 7. In DNA form, the CDR3 reads TGTGCCACCAGCAGAGATAGGCGGGGGGGTTCTGATACGCAGTATTTT. The encoded protein is CATSRDRRGGSDTQYF.

The chain joins TRBV11-3 to TRBJ2-1, with 9 bases fitting TRBD2. Germline CDR1 reads SGHNT; CDR2 reads YENEEA. The V segment lost 0 bases and the J segment 12 bases; nucleotides outside the gene matches: 6. This CDR3 region has 14 residues. The CDR3 sequence: CASSLDGGGASQFF. The CDR3 bases are TGTGCCAGCAGCTTAGACGGCGGGGGGGCTTCGCAGTTCTTC.